These 22 T cell receptor beta chains came from one sample sequenced in a study of blood T cell repertoires in COVID-19. TCRdb's copy holds only in-frame clones and misses some; the assay was immunoSEQ multiplex PCR. This sample yields approximately 200,000 clones, of which 84% are seen a single time; approximately 5.1% belongs to the top ten. The sample was peripheral blood. These receptors all come from a woman in her sixties or seventies who had recovered from COVID-19.

The chain links TRBV13 to TRBJ2-2, with a weak D call TRBD2 (5 bases). Deletions cut 3 bases from V and 3 bases from J, with 14 bases between. The CDR3 extends over 16 amino acids. Per germline, CDR1 PRHDT and CDR2 FYEKMQ (reference sequence). CDR3 sequence reads: CASSFFLRDYTGELFF. CDR3 nucleotides: TGTGCCAGCAGCTTTTTCCTCCGGGATTACACCGGGGAGCTGTTTTTT.

This clone has just a few counts. J is TRBJ1-5 and V is TRBV23-1; no reliable D call. TRBV23-1 is an open reading frame, and its role is uncertain. V lost 4 bases and J lost 5, with 15 bases in between. This CDR3 has 15 amino acids. The CDR3 spells CASSPQDGEHQPQHF. The CDR3 nucleotides are TGCGCCAGCAGTCCCCAGGACGGGGAGCATCAGCCCCAGCATTTT.

The chain combines TRBV11-2 with TRBJ2-3; maybe TRBD1 (5 bases). This CDR3 comprises 16 residues. The V and J ends lost 5 bases and 2 bases respectively, with 17 bases between them. Per the germline V gene, CDR1 is SGHAT and CDR2 is FQNNGV. DNA for the CDR3: TGTGCCAGCAGCACCCGGATAAGGGGTTCCACAGATACGCAGTATTTT. It yields the protein CASSTRIRGSTDTQYF.

The J gene is TRBJ2-5, the V gene TRBV5-4; possibly TRBD1 for D (6 bases). The germline V and J ends were trimmed by 0 bases and 1 base, with 10 bases remaining between them. Germline CDR1 reads SGHNT; CDR2 reads YYREEE (reference sequence). This CDR3 has 15 amino acids. The CDR3 sequence: CASSLALGAQETQYF. The CDR3 bases are TGTGCCAGCAGCTTGGCCTTGGGGGCCCAAGAGACCCAGTACTTC.

J is TRBJ2-5 and V is TRBV2; 8 nucleotides line up with TRBD1. There are 15 residues in the CDR3. CDR1 and CDR2 (germline): SNHLY, FYNNEI. Trimming took 6 bases from V and 2 from J; bases not matched to a gene: 8. The CDR3: CASRGGQVLQETQYF. The CDR3 DNA reads TGTGCCAGCAGGGGGGGACAGGTACTACAAGAGACCCAGTACTTC.

V is TRBV11-2 and J is TRBJ1-6, with 7 bases identical to TRBD1. Germline lookup yields CDR1 SGHAT and CDR2 FQNNGV. The V segment lost 1 base and the J segment 10 bases; nucleotides outside the gene matches: 7. CDR3 length: 15 amino acids. CDR3 amino acids: CASSLGQGDLSPLHF. CDR3 bases: TGTGCCAGCAGCTTAGGGCAGGGGGACCTCTCACCCCTCCACTTT. The full variable domain, in which reference TRBV11-2 and TRBJ1-6 provide the parts outside the CDR3, is EAGVAQSPRYKIIEKRQSVAFWCNPISGHATLYWYQQILGQGPKLLIQFQNNGVVDDSQLPKDRFSAERLKGVDSTLKIQPAKLEDSAVYLCASSLGQGDLSPLHFGNGTRLTVT.

This clone was found once. The chain is built from TRBV6-2 or TRBV6-3 and TRBJ2-7; TRBD2 aligns across 9 bases. Germline CDR1 MNHEY, CDR2 SVGEGT. The CDR3 sequence is 12 residues long. J was trimmed by 6 bases and V by 3 bases; bases with no gene match: 0. CDR3 DNA: TGTGCCAGCAGTTATAGCGGGGGCGAGCAGTACTTC. It translates to CASSYSGGEQYF.

This chain joins TRBV2 and TRBJ2-2, with D tentatively TRBD1 (5 bases). Trimming pared 4 bases from V and 6 bases from J, leaving 9 bases between. The CDR3 consists of 13 residues. Germline lookup yields CDR1 SNHLY and CDR2 FYNNEI. The CDR3 sequence: CASSVQAPGELFF. The CDR3 nucleotides are TGTGCCAGCAGTGTACAGGCTCCCGGGGAGCTGTTTTTT.

The chain combines TRBV4-1 with TRBJ2-3; 8 nucleotides agree with TRBD2. Germline CDR1 and CDR2: MGHRA and YSYEKL. The CDR3 has 19 amino acids. The trim removed 3 bases at V and 2 bases at J, leaving 16 bases unmatched. CDR3 region: CASSHRIAGPSINTDTQYF. The DNA of the CDR3 is TGCGCCAGCAGCCATCGAATAGCGGGGCCCTCGATCAACACAGATACGCAGTATTTT.

V and J are TRBV18 and TRBJ2-7; tentative D call: TRBD1 (6 bases). The CDR3 totals 14 residues. Trimming took 6 bases from V and 0 from J, leaving 12 bases between them. The germline CDR1 and CDR2 sequences are KGHSH and LQKENI. The CDR3 DNA reads TGTGCCAGCTCGACCCGGGACAACTCCTACGAGCAGTACTTC. Translating gives CASSTRDNSYEQYF. The whole variable domain, filled in from reference TRBV18 and TRBJ2-7, reads NAGVMQNPRHLVRRRGQEARLRCSPMKGHSHVYWYRQLPEEGLKFMVYLQKENIIDESGMPKERFSAEFPKEGPSILRIQQVVRGDSAAYFCASSTRDNSYEQYFGPGTRLTVT.

The chain has TRBV5-1 and TRBJ2-6; no clear D. CDR1 SGHRS and CDR2 YFSETQ come from the germline V gene. Trimming took 2 bases from V and 0 from J, leaving 18 bases between them. The CDR3 extends over 19 amino acids. CDR3 protein: CASSFAFRLRSSGANVLTF. The CDR3 DNA sequence: TGCGCCAGCAGCTTTGCGTTTCGACTCCGGAGCTCTGGGGCCAACGTCCTGACTTTC.

The chain links TRBV28 to TRBJ1-1; 7 nucleotides match TRBD1. The V gene end was trimmed by 4 bases and the J gene end by 0 bases; junction bases not matched to a gene: 2. CDR1 and CDR2 from the germline V gene are MDHEN and SYDVKM. The CDR3 consists of 14 residues. CDR3 sequence: CASSSRGMNTEAFF. The CDR3 nucleotides are TGTGCCAGCAGTTCCAGGGGGATGAACACTGAAGCTTTCTTT.

This clone has just one count. The chain uses TRBV3-1 (or the pseudogene TRBV3-2) and TRBJ2-7, with 9 positions matching TRBD1. J was trimmed by 2 bases and V by 1 base; bases with no gene match: 3. Germline values: CDR1 LGHDT, CDR2 YNNKEL (reference sequence). The CDR3 totals 15 residues. CDR3 nucleotide sequence: TGTGCCAGCAGCCAAGCGGGACAGGGCCCCTACGAGCAGTACTTC. It codes for CASSQAGQGPYEQYF.

The V and J genes are TRBV19 and TRBJ1-5; 8 bases align to TRBD1. V was pared by 10 bases and J by 3 bases, with 14 bases of the junction left unmatched. The germline V gene encodes CDR1 LNHDA and CDR2 SQIVND (reference sequence). The CDR3 totals 16 residues. In DNA, the CDR3 is TGTGCCACCCGGTGGAGCGACAGGGGCTACAATCAGCCCCAGCATTTT. Encoded protein: CATRWSDRGYNQPQHF.

This sequence joins TRBV6-1 and TRBJ2-1, with TRBD2 matching over 8 bases. CDR3 length equals 16 residues. Germline CDR1 MNHNS, CDR2 SASEGT. Losses at the gene ends were 0 bases for V and 5 bases for J; bases not matched to a gene: 6. The CDR3 coding sequence is TGTGCCAGCAGTGAAGCGCCGGCGGGGGGACACAATGAGCAGTTCTTC. Translating gives CASSEAPAGGHNEQFF.

This chain connects TRBV18 to TRBJ1-1, with 8 bases lining up with TRBD1. Germline trimming cut 6 bases from V and 5 bases from J; bases unmatched to any gene: 11. CDR1 and CDR2 (germline): KGHSH, LQKENI. This CDR3 spans 15 amino acids. The DNA for the CDR3 is TGTGCCAGCTCCGGACAGGGAATGGTAAGAACTGAAGCTTTCTTT. Protein product: CASSGQGMVRTEAFF.

The V gene is TRBV7-2, the J gene TRBJ2-1; 7 nucleotides agree with TRBD2. This CDR3 contains 14 residues. After removal of 1 base from V and 6 bases from J, the junction contained 3 bases not matched to a gene. CDR1 and CDR2 (germline): SGHTA, FQGNSA. The CDR3 here is CASSLGRTSNEQFF. For the CDR3, the DNA is TGTGCCAGCAGCTTAGGACGGACTAGCAATGAGCAGTTCTTC.

This clone was seen ten or more times. The chain has TRBV5-1 and TRBJ1-1, with no clear D. Germline V gene lookup returns CDR1 SGHRS and CDR2 YFSETQ. CDR3 length: 14 amino acids. V lost 1 base and J lost 0, with 7 bases in between. The CDR3: CASSLSEMNTEAFF. CDR3 nucleotides: TGCGCCAGCAGCTTGTCGGAGATGAACACTGAAGCTTTCTTT.

The V call is TRBV18, the J call TRBJ1-3, with TRBD1 matching 9 bases. J lost 4 bases, V lost 1 base, and 5 bases had no gene match. The CDR3 is made up of 16 amino acids. Germline V gene sequence: CDR1 KGHSH, CDR2 LQKENI. CDR3 sequence reads: CASSPLQGAPGNTIYF. The CDR3 coding sequence is TGTGCCAGCTCACCACTACAGGGGGCGCCCGGAAACACCATATATTTT.

This sequence joins TRBV3-1 (or the pseudogene TRBV3-2) and TRBJ2-7; 9 nucleotides agree with TRBD1. Germline V CDR1 and CDR2: LGHDT, YNNKEL (reference sequence). This CDR3 contains 14 residues. Trimming cost V 8 bases and J 4 bases; bases outside gene matches: 9. The CDR3 sequence is CASATSGQGYEQYF. The CDR3, as DNA: TGTGCCAGCGCAACTTCAGGACAGGGGTACGAGCAGTACTTC.

V gene TRBV3-1 (or the pseudogene TRBV3-2) combines with J gene TRBJ2-6, with D unclear. Per germline, CDR1 LGHDT and CDR2 YNNKEL (reference sequence). V was pared by 0 bases and J by 4 bases, with 10 bases between. The CDR3 spans 16 residues. CDR3 region: CASSQDSESGANVLTF. CDR3 nucleotide sequence: TGTGCCAGCAGCCAAGACAGCGAATCGGGGGCCAACGTCCTGACTTTC.

The chain recombines TRBV7-2 with TRBJ1-2; D unclear. V was trimmed by 11 bases and J by 0 bases, leaving 10 bases between them. Germline CDR1 and CDR2: SGHTA and FQGNSA. The CDR3 is made up of 12 amino acids. The CDR3 reads CASVAPNYGYTF. DNA of the CDR3: TGTGCCTCGGTAGCGCCTAACTATGGCTACACCTTC.